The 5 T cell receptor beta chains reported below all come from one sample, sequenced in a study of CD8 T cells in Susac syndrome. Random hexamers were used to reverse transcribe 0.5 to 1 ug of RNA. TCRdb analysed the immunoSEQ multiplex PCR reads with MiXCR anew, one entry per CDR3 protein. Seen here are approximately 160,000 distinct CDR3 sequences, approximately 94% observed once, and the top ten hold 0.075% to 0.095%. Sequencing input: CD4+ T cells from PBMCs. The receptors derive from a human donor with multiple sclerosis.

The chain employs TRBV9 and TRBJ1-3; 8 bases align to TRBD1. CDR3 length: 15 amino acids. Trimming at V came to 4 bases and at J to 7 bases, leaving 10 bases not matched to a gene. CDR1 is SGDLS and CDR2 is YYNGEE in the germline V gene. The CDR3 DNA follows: TGTGCCAGCAGCTCCACAACCGGGACAGGCAACACCATATATTTT. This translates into CASSSTTGTGNTIYF.

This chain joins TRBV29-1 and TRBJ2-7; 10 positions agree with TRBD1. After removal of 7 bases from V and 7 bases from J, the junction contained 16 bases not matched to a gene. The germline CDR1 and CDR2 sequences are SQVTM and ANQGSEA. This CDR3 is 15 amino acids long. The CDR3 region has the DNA TGCAGCGCATCTGCCCCCGGGACAGGGGCTAGGGAGCAGTACTTC. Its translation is CSASAPGTGAREQYF.

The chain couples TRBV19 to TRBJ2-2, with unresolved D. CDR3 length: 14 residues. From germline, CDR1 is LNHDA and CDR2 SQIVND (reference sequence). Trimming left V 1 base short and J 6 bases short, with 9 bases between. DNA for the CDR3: TGTGCCAGTAGTATAGTAAGGCTCGCCGGGGAGCTGTTTTTT. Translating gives CASSIVRLAGELFF. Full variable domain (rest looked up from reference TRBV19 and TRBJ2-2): DGGITQSPKYLFRKEGQNVTLSCEQNLNHDAMYWYRQDPGQGLRLIYYSQIVNDFQKGDIAEGYSVSREKKESFPLTVTSAQKNPTAFYLCASSIVRLAGELFFGEGSRLTVL.

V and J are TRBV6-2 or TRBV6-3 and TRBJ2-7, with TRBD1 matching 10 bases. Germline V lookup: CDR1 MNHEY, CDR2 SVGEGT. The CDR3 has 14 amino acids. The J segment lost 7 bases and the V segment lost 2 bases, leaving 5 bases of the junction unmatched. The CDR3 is CASSYRQGANEQYF. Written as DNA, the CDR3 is TGTGCCAGCAGTTACCGACAGGGGGCCAATGAGCAGTACTTC.

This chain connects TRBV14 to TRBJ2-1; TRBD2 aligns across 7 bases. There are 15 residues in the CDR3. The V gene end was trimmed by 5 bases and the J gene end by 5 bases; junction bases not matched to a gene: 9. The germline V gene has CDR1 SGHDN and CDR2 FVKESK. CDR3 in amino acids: CASSLAAGLHNEQFF. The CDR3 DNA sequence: TGTGCCAGCAGCTTGGCAGCGGGGTTACACAATGAGCAGTTCTTC.